This record concerns one T cell receptor beta chain sequence. Its antigen is unidentified. No culture step preceded sequencing of the ex vivo isolated memory T cells. This specimen comes from a study of CD4 T cell repertoires in COVID-19. Generated by immunoSEQ multiplex PCR, the TCRdb table keeps only in-frame clones and is missing some. This sample yields about 24,000 clones, of which over 85% are seen a single time; 0.66% belongs to the top ten. Whole-study results and caveats: Suggested intraclonal diversification: top SARS-CoV-2-reactive clonotypes appeared in two or three memory subsets.

CDR1 is ENHRY, CDR2 SYGVKD, per germline. CDR3 size: 15 residues. V trimming: 6 bases; J trimming: 11 bases; junction bases outside the gene matches: 16. The material sequenced was circulating follicular helper CD4+ T cells (cTfh) from blood, taken before the COVID-19 pandemic. The chain carries TRBV10-3 and TRBJ1-1; 9 nucleotides match TRBD1. The sequence derives from a human donor who had COVID-19. CDR3 residues: CAISGAARDRDSAFF. CDR3 in DNA: TGTGCCATCAGCGGAGCAGCACGGGACAGGGATTCGGCTTTCTTT.